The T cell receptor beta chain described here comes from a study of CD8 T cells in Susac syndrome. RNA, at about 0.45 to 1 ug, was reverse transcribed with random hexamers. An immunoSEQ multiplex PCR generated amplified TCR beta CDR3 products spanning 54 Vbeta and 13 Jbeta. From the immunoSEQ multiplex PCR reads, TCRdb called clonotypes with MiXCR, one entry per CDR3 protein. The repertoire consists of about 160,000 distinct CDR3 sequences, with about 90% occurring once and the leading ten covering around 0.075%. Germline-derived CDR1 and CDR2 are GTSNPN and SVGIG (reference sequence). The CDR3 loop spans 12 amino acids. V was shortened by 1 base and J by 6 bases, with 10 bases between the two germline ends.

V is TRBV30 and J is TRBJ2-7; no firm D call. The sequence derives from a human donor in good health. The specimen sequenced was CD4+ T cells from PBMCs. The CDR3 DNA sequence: TGTGCCTGGAGTGAAATGGGGTTCGAGCAGTACTTC. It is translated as CAWSEMGFEQYF.